One and the same sample provided the 26 T cell receptor beta chains below, sequenced in a study of early T cells in non-severe SARS-CoV-2 infection. TCRdb called the 5' RACE reads again in MiXCR, with one record for every CDR3 protein. The sample lists about 36,000 distinct CDR3 sequences, about 6.8% occurring once. Sequences were derived from whole blood, sampled at baseline. Receptors originate from an adult who was a healthcare worker with PCR-confirmed SARS-CoV-2 infection or an uninfected control (not recorded which).

In this sample, this clonotype turned up a few times. This chain links TRBV30 with TRBJ2-1; D unclear. The CDR3 is 10 amino acids. CDR1 and CDR2 (germline): GTSNPN, SVGIG (reference sequence). V shed 3 bases and J shed 7 bases, with 4 bases lying between them. Here the CDR3 reads CAWSVNEQFF. CDR3 sequence (DNA): TGTGCCTGGAGCGTTAATGAGCAGTTCTTC.

This clonotype occurred a few times. The chain couples TRBV20-1 to TRBJ2-1, with 10 nucleotides matching TRBD2. The trim removed 6 bases at V and 12 bases at J, leaving 14 bases unmatched. This CDR3 contains 14 residues. Per germline, CDR1 DFQATT and CDR2 SNEGSKA (reference sequence). This CDR3 reads CSASQAGGVFVQFF. For the CDR3, the DNA is TGCAGTGCCAGTCAAGCGGGAGGGGTTTTTGTGCAGTTCTTC.

This clonotype came up many times. This chain joins TRBV12-3 or TRBV12-4 and TRBJ2-1, with D possibly being TRBD2 (6 bases). Trimming stripped 4 bases from V and 0 bases from J, with 13 bases between. This CDR3 is built from 16 residues. CDR3 loop: CASSWGVVPSYNEQFF. For the CDR3, the DNA is TGTGCCAGCAGTTGGGGGGTAGTCCCCTCCTACAATGAGCAGTTCTTC.

This clonotype has ten or more counts. J is TRBJ2-1 and V is TRBV5-4; TRBD2 might be the D (5 bases). CDR1 is SGHNT, CDR2 YYREEE, per germline (reference sequence). V gave up 3 bases and J gave up 4 bases, with 17 bases separating them. The CDR3 length is 16 residues. This CDR3 reads CASSSIGRGGYNEQFF. The CDR3 DNA sequence: TGTGCCAGCAGCTCGATAGGGAGAGGAGGTTACAATGAGCAGTTCTTC.

This chain joins TRBV4-2 and TRBJ1-1; D might be TRBD1 (6 bases). Germline values: CDR1 LGHNA, CDR2 YNFKEQ. Trimming stripped 0 bases from V and 4 bases from J, with 12 bases between. The CDR3 loop spans 15 amino acids. CDR3 nucleotide sequence: TGTGCCAGCAGCCAAGAGGGGGGCGGTGGCACTGAAGCTTTCTTT. This encodes CASSQEGGGGTEAFF.

J is TRBJ2-1 and V is TRBV4-2; 9 positions agree with TRBD1. The V and J ends lost 6 bases and 8 bases, in that order; junction bases with no gene match: 11. This CDR3 has 15 residues. Germline V lookup: CDR1 LGHNA, CDR2 YNFKEQ. CDR3 protein: CASRSSGTGFDEQFF. DNA of the CDR3: TGTGCCAGCAGGTCGTCCGGGACAGGGTTCGATGAGCAGTTCTTC.

This clonotype is medium-sized (0.01 to 0.1%) within its sample. The chain carries TRBV6-2 or TRBV6-3 and TRBJ1-1; 7 bases line up with TRBD1. Germline values: CDR1 MNHEY, CDR2 SVGEGT. The V segment lost 5 bases and the J segment 5 bases; nucleotides outside the gene matches: 14. The CDR3 has 16 residues. The CDR3 loop reads CASSPLWTGGETEAFF. Written as DNA, the CDR3 is TGTGCCAGCAGTCCCCTTTGGACAGGAGGGGAGACTGAAGCTTTCTTT.

This clonotype turned up a few times. The V gene is TRBV20-1, the J gene TRBJ2-1; 9 nucleotides agree with TRBD2. This CDR3 has 17 residues. Germline assignment: CDR1 DFQATT and CDR2 SNEGSKA (reference sequence). V dropped 3 bases and J dropped 9; count of bases not matched to a gene: 18. The CDR3 nucleotides read TGCAGTGCTAGTACCCCTAGCGGGGCACGACGCGGTGGTGAGCAGTTCTTC. It codes for CSASTPSGARRGGEQFF.

The chain recombines TRBV29-1 with TRBJ1-1; tentative D call: TRBD1 (5 bases). Germline V gene sequence: CDR1 SQVTM, CDR2 ANQGSEA. This CDR3 spans 13 amino acids. Trimming pared 7 bases from V and 0 bases from J, leaving 12 bases between. CDR3 sequence: CSARRGMNTEAFF. The CDR3, as DNA: TGCAGCGCAAGGAGGGGAATGAACACTGAAGCTTTCTTT.

This clonotype was detected many times. V and J are TRBV6-6 and TRBJ2-7; D may be TRBD2 (6 bases). V lost 8 bases and J lost 2, with 19 bases in between. Germline lookup yields CDR1 MNHNY and CDR2 SVGAGI (reference sequence). The CDR3 runs to 15 residues. In DNA, the CDR3 is TGTGCCAGCGGACCAGGACCGCGGGACGCCTACGAGCAGTACTTC. The encoded protein is CASGPGPRDAYEQYF.

This clonotype was counted at least ten times. The chain couples TRBV19 to TRBJ2-7, with D possibly called TRBD1 or TRBD2 (5 bases each). Deletions cut 1 base from V and 3 bases from J, with 22 bases between. This CDR3 spans 18 amino acids. CDR1 and CDR2 from the germline V gene are LNHDA and SQIVND (reference sequence). CDR3 region: CASSIAPPGTYGDYEQYF. The CDR3 DNA reads as TGTGCCAGTAGTATAGCCCCCCCCGGGACCTATGGCGACTACGAGCAGTACTTC.

In its sample, this clonotype was seen many times. V is TRBV7-2 and J is TRBJ2-1; no firm D call. The CDR3 covers 15 residues. Germline CDR1 SGHTA, CDR2 FQGNSA. The V and J ends lost 4 bases and 1 base respectively, with 11 bases between them. The CDR3 is CASSYDPYSYNEQFF. The DNA for the CDR3 is TGTGCCAGCAGCTACGACCCGTATTCCTACAATGAGCAGTTCTTC.

This clonotype has a handful of counts. The rearrangement links TRBV18 to TRBJ2-7; no reliable D call. Trimming pared 0 bases from V and 7 bases from J, leaving 13 bases between. Germline CDR1 and CDR2: KGHSH and LQKENI. This CDR3 has 14 amino acids. The CDR3 reads CASSPPSLRAEQYF. In DNA form, the CDR3 reads TGTGCCAGCTCACCACCGTCACTCCGAGCGGAGCAGTACTTC.

This clonotype was observed a few times. V is TRBV7-9 and J is TRBJ1-1; TRBD1 matches at 9 bases. CDR1 and CDR2 from the germline V gene are SEHNR and FQNEAQ (reference sequence). CDR3 size: 15 residues. Trimming removed 3 bases from V and 4 bases from J; junction bases left unmatched: 6. CDR3 nucleotide sequence: TGTGCCAGCAGCTTGGGGACAGGGAGGATCACTGAAGCTTTCTTT. Its protein is CASSLGTGRITEAFF.

This clonotype was seen repeatedly, ten times or more. This rearrangement joins TRBV19 to TRBJ1-1; D possibly corresponds to TRBD1 (6 bases). Per germline, CDR1 LNHDA and CDR2 SQIVND (reference sequence). The V end lost 6 bases, the J end lost 4 bases, and 12 bases lay between the germline ends. The CDR3 sequence is 13 residues long. Here the CDR3 reads CASSSQGRTEAFF. The CDR3 DNA sequence: TGTGCCAGTAGCTCACAGGGACGCACTGAAGCTTTCTTT.

This clonotype was detected ten times or more. The rearrangement links TRBV4-3 to TRBJ2-3; D is unresolved. Trimming removed 0 bases at V and 6 bases at J, with 7 bases between. This CDR3 is built from 13 residues. Germline lookup yields CDR1 LGHNA and CDR2 YSLEER. The CDR3 coding sequence is TGCGCCAGCAGCCAAGATTTAGCTGATACGCAGTATTTT. It translates to CASSQDLADTQYF.

V usage is TRBV7-2 and J usage is TRBJ2-3; D is ambiguous. Looked up from germline, CDR1 is SGHTA and CDR2 is FQGNSA. The CDR3 has 14 residues. Between the trimmed V and J ends, which lost 3 bases and 6 bases, there was a span of 13 bases. The CDR3 spells CASSLSRASDTQYF. CDR3 sequence (DNA): TGTGCCAGCAGCTTGAGTCGTGCTTCGGATACGCAGTATTTT.

This clonotype was detected many times. J is TRBJ2-4 and V is TRBV27; 10 bases map to TRBD2. CDR1 is MNHEY and CDR2 is SMNVEV in the germline V gene (reference sequence). V was pared by 6 bases and J by 16 bases, with 12 bases of the junction left unmatched. This CDR3 region has 13 residues. The CDR3 sequence is CASRPQASGSVYF. CDR3 nucleotides: TGTGCCAGCAGACCCCAAGCTAGCGGGAGTGTTTACTTC.

This clonotype was counted many times. The gene calls are TRBV6-4 and TRBJ2-2, with a possible D match to TRBD2 (6 bases). This CDR3 region has 15 residues. Trimming took off 3 bases at V and 4 bases at J, with 12 bases between the two ends. Germline-derived CDR1 and CDR2 are MRHNA and SNTAGT. The CDR3 spells CASSDNLEGTGELFF. The CDR3 nucleotides read TGTGCCAGCAGTGATAATCTGGAGGGCACCGGGGAGCTGTTTTTT.

The CDR3 DNA follows: TGTGCCAGCAGCACGGAACACAACTATGGCTACACCTTC. Translating gives CASSTEHNYGYTF. The V gene is TRBV21-1, the J gene TRBJ1-2. TRBV21-1 is an annotated pseudogene. This CDR3 contains 13 residues.

V and J are TRBV7-9 and TRBJ2-3; D remains unclear. The germline V gene encodes CDR1 SEHNR and CDR2 FQNEAQ (reference sequence). This CDR3 has 12 amino acids. V shed 8 bases and J shed 0 bases, with 6 bases lying between them. CDR3 DNA: TGTGCCAGCGTTGCGAGCACAGATACGCAGTATTTT. Translating gives CASVASTDTQYF.

V and J are TRBV27 and TRBJ1-6; tentatively, D is TRBD1 (6 bases). Germline CDR1 reads MNHEY; CDR2 reads SMNVEV (reference sequence). Trimming cost V 5 bases and J 8 bases, with 16 bases left between them. The CDR3 is made up of 15 amino acids. The CDR3 here is CASSVFPTGHSPLHF. CDR3 DNA sequence: TGTGCCAGCAGTGTCTTTCCCACAGGGCATTCACCCCTCCACTTT.

The chain combines TRBV28 with TRBJ1-3; D is possibly TRBD1 (5 bases). Germline assignment: CDR1 MDHEN and CDR2 SYDVKM. CDR3 length: 13 amino acids. Deletions cut 8 bases from V and 0 bases from J, with 8 bases between. CDR3 protein: CASQGNSGNTIYF. The CDR3 DNA reads as TGTGCCAGCCAGGGTAACTCTGGAAACACCATATATTTT.

The rearrangement uses TRBV9 and TRBJ2-2, with D unresolved. Trimming cost V 2 bases and J 0 bases, with 5 bases left between them. CDR3 length: 14 residues. Germline lookup yields CDR1 SGDLS and CDR2 YYNGEE. The CDR3 DNA sequence: TGTGCCAGCAGCGTTGTTTCGAACACCGGGGAGCTGTTTTTT. This translates into CASSVVSNTGELFF. Complete variable domain (other parts from reference TRBV9 and TRBJ2-2): DSGVTQTPKHLITATGQRVTLRCSPRSGDLSVYWYQQSLDQGLQFLIQYYNGEERAKGNILERFSAQQFPDLHSELNLSSLELGDSALYFCASSVVSNTGELFFGEGSRLTVL.

This clonotype was recorded a few times. The chain employs TRBV9 and TRBJ1-1; D unresolved. The CDR3 has 14 residues. CDR1 is SGDLS and CDR2 is YYNGEE in the germline V gene. V lost 4 bases, J lost 0 bases, and 10 bases lay in between. The DNA of the CDR3 is TGTGCCAGCAGCCCGACCATAGTGAACACTGAAGCTTTCTTT. Amino acid sequence: CASSPTIVNTEAFF.

This clonotype was recorded at least ten times. This chain links TRBV18 with TRBJ2-2, with no clear D. This CDR3 has 18 amino acids. Trimming removed 3 bases at V and 3 bases at J, with 20 bases between. Germline V CDR1 and CDR2: KGHSH, LQKENI. The CDR3, as DNA: TGTGCCAGCTCACCGGTTAGCATGGCGACAAGGCACACCGGGGAGCTGTTTTTT. This encodes CASSPVSMATRHTGELFF. The full variable domain, with the rest looked up from reference TRBV18 and TRBJ2-2, is NAGVMQNPRHLVRRRGQEARLRCSPMKGHSHVYWYRQLPEEGLKFMVYLQKENIIDESGMPKERFSAEFPKEGPSILRIQQVVRGDSAAYFCASSPVSMATRHTGELFFGEGSRLTVL.